The TCR beta chain described here comes from a study of blood T cell repertoires in COVID-19. Study overall: The United States, Italy and Spain were the sources of the acute and convalescent COVID-19 samples. T cells, B-cell-depleted T cells, or PBMCs supplied cDNA or gDNA.

This study enrolled people aged 18 to 89 from approximately 25 US geographic areas. Participants' own reports of clinical history determined their cohort assignment. CDR1 LNHDA and CDR2 SQIVND come from the germline V gene (reference sequence). CDR3 length equals 13 residues. V was shortened by 8 bases and J by 6 bases, with 11 bases between the two germline ends. Here immunoSEQ multiplex PCR was the method, and the copy in TCRdb shows in-frame clones only, minus some. This table has 220,000 or so clones, around 83% appearing once. The sample comprised PBMCs or T cells enriched from blood (not recorded which). This clonotype was sampled from a woman aged 40 to 50 with acute COVID-19. This chain uses TRBV19 with TRBJ1-6; D is possibly TRBD1 (6 bases). CDR3 loop: CASGVGANSPLHF. CDR3 nucleotide sequence: TGTGCCAGTGGTGTGGGGGCTAATTCACCCCTCCACTTT.